The clone carrying this T cell receptor (beta chain) occurred a few times. V was cut by 2 bases and J by 6 bases, with 13 bases left in between. Germline CDR1 KGHDR, CDR2 SFDVKD. The CDR3 spans 14 residues. Participant age was roughly 18 to 100 years, and participants resided in about two dozen US areas. Membership in each cohort depended on participant-reported clinical history. Authors' analysis steps: Estimation of nucleated cell counts relied on the amplification of reference gene primers. Sequencing used immunoSEQ multiplex PCR; TCRdb keeps in-frame clones, though not all of them. V, J and clone size reflect that table, while D and trimming were determined from the DNA. The sample shows hundreds of thousands of clones, 70% to 90% of them seen only once. This sample stems from a study of blood T cell repertoires in COVID-19. About the research overall: Samples representing acute and convalescent COVID-19 were sourced from the United States, Italy and Spain.

This chain joins TRBV24-1 and TRBJ2-7; a possible D gene is TRBD2 (6 bases). This receptor was obtained from a woman in her sixties who had recovered from COVID-19. Sequencing input: PBMCs or T cells enriched from blood (not recorded which). Here the CDR3 DNA reads TGTGCCACCAGTGATTCGGGGGTGGTAGGCGAGCAGTACTTC. It translates to CATSDSGVVGEQYF.